Presented here are 16 T cell receptor beta chains from one specimen sequenced in a study of tumor-infiltrating lymphocytes in primary liver carcinoma. Total RNA (roughly 0.45 ug) served as template for TCR beta cDNA synthesis primed by a constant-region primer. Slightly modified ARM-PCR with three nested multiplex PCR rounds yielded TCR beta libraries. TRBV1-TRBV30 forward primers paired with a C-beta reverse primer were used in the first two PCR rounds, which ran approximately 10 cycles each. MiXCR, applied by TCRdb to the multiplex PCR reads, yields one record per CDR3 protein. The top ten hold 72% of the sample, which has more than 150,000 distinct CDR3 sequences, approximately 60% seen once. Unsorted whole blood served as the source of blood RNA, and germline DNA was extracted as well. What was sequenced was peripheral blood. The receptors were gathered from a middle-aged man with primary liver carcinoma and hepatitis B virus infection.

The chain uses TRBV5-6 and TRBJ2-3, with 7 bases identical to TRBD2. Germline values: CDR1 SGHDT, CDR2 YYEEEE. With 3 bases clipped from V and 5 bases from J, the junction kept 9 bases outside the gene matches. The CDR3 spans 15 residues. CDR3 loop: CASSSRASGIDTQYF. The CDR3 DNA reads as TGTGCCAGCAGCTCCCGGGCAAGCGGGATAGATACGCAGTATTTT.

This clonotype was counted once. One end of the junction is discordant with germline, which a read error may explain. The chain couples TRBV6-2 or TRBV6-3 to TRBJ2-2, with D possibly matching TRBD2 (5 bases). CDR1 and CDR2 from the germline V gene are MNHEY and SVGEGT. The CDR3 extends over 16 amino acids. DNA for the CDR3: TGTGCCAACAGTTATGGGCGGCGGCTGAACACCGGGAAGCTGTTTTTT. Its translation is CANSYGRRLNTGKLFF.

The chain has TRBV5-4 and TRBJ2-5, with a possible D match to TRBD2 (5 bases). The CDR3 is 15 amino acids. V was shortened by 5 bases and J by 5 bases, with 19 bases between the two germline ends. Germline CDR1 and CDR2: SGHNT and YYREEE (reference sequence). CDR3 sequence: CASSLRTSRTETQYF. The CDR3 nucleotides are TGTGCCAGCAGTCTCCGGACTTCGAGGACGGAGACCCAGTACTTC.

The V and J genes are TRBV12-3 or TRBV12-4 and TRBJ2-3; tentatively, D is TRBD1 (5 bases). The CDR3 is made up of 15 amino acids. The V end lost 7 bases, the J end lost 0 bases, and 14 bases lay between the germline ends. In DNA, the CDR3 is TGTGCCAGCACCCAAGGGGCCCAAAGCACAGATACGCAGTATTTT. This encodes CASTQGAQSTDTQYF.

The J gene is TRBJ2-7, the V gene TRBV6-5; TRBD1 aligns across 7 bases. Looked up from germline, CDR1 is MNHEY and CDR2 is SVGAGI. The V gene end was trimmed by 6 bases and the J gene end by 1 base; junction bases not matched to a gene: 15. The CDR3 has 17 residues. CDR3 sequence: CASRTAWAGGRSYEQYF. CDR3 DNA sequence: TGTGCCAGCAGGACCGCGTGGGCAGGGGGTAGGTCCTACGAGCAGTACTTC.

The rearrangement uses TRBV6-5 and TRBJ2-1, with 8 bases matching TRBD2. V lost 4 bases to trimming and J lost 10 bases; unmatched junction nucleotides: 15. The CDR3 spans 16 residues. Germline V gene sequence: CDR1 MNHEY, CDR2 SVGAGI. This CDR3 is CASSSPGGRGAREQFF. Here the CDR3 DNA reads TGTGCCAGCAGTTCACCGGGCGGGCGGGGGGCCAGAGAGCAGTTCTTC.

V gene TRBV6-5 combines with J gene TRBJ2-6; unclear D gene. The V gene's germline CDR1 is MNHEY and CDR2 SVGAGI. Trimming removed 0 bases from V and 3 bases from J, with 15 bases in between. CDR3 length: 18 residues. The CDR3: CASSYSGLTGNGANVLTF. CDR3 DNA: TGTGCCAGCAGTTACTCGGGCCTAACGGGCAATGGGGCCAACGTCCTGACTTTC.

Note on this clonotype: Sequence at one end of the junction differs from germline and may be a read error. V usage is TRBV12-3 or TRBV12-4 and J usage is TRBJ2-6; 7 bases match TRBD1. The CDR3 consists of 16 residues. The CDR3 DNA follows: TGTGCCAGCAGTTCCGACAGGGTAGGTGGGGCCTACGTCCTGACTTTC. It translates to CASSSDRVGGAYVLTF.

The chain is built from TRBV7-9 and TRBJ1-1; possibly TRBD1 for D (5 bases). Germline V gene sequence: CDR1 SEHNR, CDR2 FQNEAQ (reference sequence). V was trimmed by 0 bases and J by 4 bases, leaving 9 bases between them. CDR3 length: 14 amino acids. CDR3 sequence reads: CASSLAGGFTEAFF. The CDR3 nucleotides read TGTGCCAGCAGCTTAGCGGGGGGATTCACTGAAGCTTTCTTT.

The chain joins TRBV12-3 or TRBV12-4 to TRBJ2-7; D is unclear. Trimming shortened V by 2 bases and J by 0 bases, and 17 bases separated the two germline ends. There are 17 residues in the CDR3. CDR3 in DNA: TGTGCCAGCAGTTTAAGTTACTCAATCAAGAGCTCCTACGAGCAGTACTTC. It encodes CASSLSYSIKSSYEQYF.

V usage is TRBV6-1 and J usage is TRBJ2-7, with 7 bases lining up with TRBD2. V lost 4 bases to trimming and J lost 3 bases; unmatched junction nucleotides: 9. From germline, CDR1 is MNHNS and CDR2 SASEGT. CDR3 size: 15 residues. CDR3 DNA sequence: TGTGCCAGCAGTGGGGGAGCGGGACGACTCTACGAGCAGTACTTC. Its protein is CASSGGAGRLYEQYF.

The chain carries TRBV7-8 and TRBJ1-6, with 7 positions matching TRBD1. This CDR3 is built from 14 residues. V lost 5 bases, J lost 14 bases, and 12 bases stayed unmatched. The germline V gene has CDR1 SGHVS and CDR2 FQNEAQ. This chain's CDR3 is CASSPGTVGLTLHF. DNA of the CDR3: TGTGCCAGCAGCCCGGGGACAGTAGGCCTTACCCTCCACTTT.

This clonotype came up a few times. A much larger clone sits a single nucleotide away, making a read error possible. J is TRBJ2-2 and V is TRBV29-1; 7 nucleotides line up with TRBD1. Germline-derived CDR1 and CDR2 are SQVTM and ANQGSEA. The V and J ends lost 3 bases and 4 bases, in that order; junction bases with no gene match: 5. This CDR3 comprises 14 residues. The DNA of the CDR3 is TGCAGCGTTGACCCAGGGGGTGCCACCGGGGAGCTGTTTTTT. Amino acids: CSVDPGGATGELFF.

This clonotype was seen repeatedly, ten times or more. The CDR3 region is CASSLDRGRGAFF. CDR3 DNA: TGTGCCAGCAGCTTAGATCGGGGCCGAGGAGCTTTCTTT. The V and J genes are TRBV11-2 and TRBJ1-1; a possible D gene is TRBD1 (5 bases). The CDR3 is 13 amino acids. V was trimmed by 0 bases and J by 10 bases, leaving 12 bases between them. Germline values: CDR1 SGHAT, CDR2 FQNNGV.

In the case of this clonotype: A much more abundant neighbour one base away suggests this may be a read error. This sequence joins TRBV29-1 and TRBJ2-3; possible D gene TRBD2, 5 bases. The CDR3 contains 15 residues. The germline V gene encodes CDR1 SQVTM and CDR2 ANQGSEA. CDR3 protein: CSVRSQTSSTDTKYF. The CDR3, as DNA: TGCAGCGTGAGGTCCCAGACATCTAGCACAGATACGAAGTATTTT.

In regard to this clonotype: This may stem from a read error, because a much larger clone lies one nucleotide away. The chain recombines TRBV11-2 with TRBJ2-1, with D maybe TRBD2 (7 bases). Germline lookup yields CDR1 SGHAT and CDR2 FQNNGV. The CDR3 extends over 15 amino acids. The CDR3 region has the DNA TGTGCCAGCGGCTTAGGGGGGGGGCCCTACAATGAGCAGTTCTTC. As protein: CASGLGGGPYNEQFF.